The 24 T cell receptor beta chains below were found in one sample sequenced in a study of control samples from healthy donors and cancer patients. Method: immunoSEQ multiplex PCR; TCRdb's copy keeps in-frame clones and lacks some. The table lists around 67,000 clones, around nine tenths of them singletons, with approximately 5.1% in the top ten. The sequenced sample was PBMCs. The receptors shown here come from a man aged 60-69 years with colorectal cancer.

J is TRBJ1-1 and V is TRBV7-6; no firm D call. CDR1 is SGHVS, CDR2 FNYEAQ, per germline. The CDR3 runs to 15 residues. Trimming left V 2 bases short and J 1 base short, with 11 bases between. Here the CDR3 DNA reads TGTGCCAGCAGCTTATTTTCCGCGGCGAACACTGAAGCTTTCTTT. It codes for CASSLFSAANTEAFF.

The DNA of the CDR3 is TGTGCCACCAGTGATTGGGGGGCGGCGGGCACCGGGGAGCTGTTTTTT. This gives the protein CATSDWGAAGTGELFF. The chain links TRBV24-1 to TRBJ2-2, with D perhaps TRBD1 or TRBD2 (6 bases each). This CDR3 has 16 amino acids. The germline V gene encodes CDR1 KGHDR and CDR2 SFDVKD. Trimming took 2 bases from V and 4 from J, leaving 13 bases between them.

This clone was recorded only once. This chain connects TRBV28 to TRBJ1-2; unclear D gene. Germline CDR1 reads MDHEN; CDR2 reads SYDVKM. V was clipped by 6 bases and J by 5 bases, with 13 bases between them. The CDR3 totals 13 residues. The CDR3 bases are TGTGCCAGCAGCCTAGGCGGGGAGTATGGCTACACCTTC. It encodes CASSLGGEYGYTF.

The chain recombines TRBV6-4 with TRBJ1-2, with a possible D match to TRBD1 (5 bases). V was cut by 2 bases and J by 4 bases, with 5 bases left in between. The CDR3 spans 12 residues. Germline CDR1 MRHNA, CDR2 SNTAGT. This chain's CDR3 is CASSDGGYGYTF. The CDR3 region has the DNA TGTGCCAGCAGTGACGGGGGCTATGGCTACACCTTC.

This clone was observed a handful of times. V is TRBV10-1 and J is TRBJ2-1; TRBD1 matches 8 bases. The CDR3 extends over 17 amino acids. Germline assignment: CDR1 WNHNN and CDR2 SYGVQD (reference sequence). Trimming at V came to 4 bases and at J to 10 bases, leaving 18 bases not matched to a gene. CDR3 residues: CASSADGGLDRVDEQFF. In DNA form, the CDR3 reads TGCGCCAGCAGTGCTGACGGGGGTCTGGACAGGGTAGACGAGCAGTTCTTC.

CDR3 sequence: CASSLGPGAPYEQYF. For the CDR3, the DNA is TGTGCCAGCAGCTTAGGACCCGGGGCGCCCTACGAGCAGTACTTC. The chain recombines TRBV7-3 with TRBJ2-7; D possibly uses TRBD1 or TRBD2 (5 bases each). The CDR3 runs to 15 residues. V dropped 2 bases and J dropped 2 bases, with 13 bases sitting between them. Germline-derived CDR1 and CDR2 are SGHTA and FQGTGA.

The chain links TRBV18 to TRBJ1-1; weak D call: TRBD1 (5 bases). V dropped 3 bases and J dropped 6 bases, with 14 bases sitting between them. CDR1 KGHSH and CDR2 LQKENI come from the germline V gene. CDR3 length: 14 amino acids. The CDR3 nucleotides read TGTGCCAGCTCACCGAATCGAGGGGACTCTGAAGCTTTCTTT. Its translation is CASSPNRGDSEAFF.

V usage is TRBV7-2 and J usage is TRBJ1-6; no clear D. The CDR3 is made up of 15 amino acids. Germline V CDR1 and CDR2: SGHTA, FQGNSA. V lost 3 bases and J 8 bases, leaving 14 bases between the germline ends. This CDR3 reads CASSFWPAADSPLHF. The DNA of the CDR3 is TGTGCCAGCAGCTTCTGGCCTGCTGCGGATTCACCCCTCCACTTT.

The rearrangement uses TRBV5-1 and TRBJ1-1; 7 positions agree with TRBD1. CDR3 length: 15 amino acids. The J segment lost 1 base and the V segment lost 0 bases, leaving 3 bases of the junction unmatched. The germline CDR1 and CDR2 sequences are SGHRS and YFSETQ. Written as DNA, the CDR3 is TGCGCCAGCAGCTTGGCGACAGGGAAGAACACTGAAGCTTTCTTT. Its translation: CASSLATGKNTEAFF.

The rearrangement uses TRBV15 and TRBJ2-1; D not certain. V was cut by 0 bases and J by 4 bases, with 4 bases left in between. CDR1 is LNHNV and CDR2 is YYDKDF in the germline V gene (reference sequence). The CDR3 is 13 amino acids. In DNA form, the CDR3 reads TGTGCCACCAGCAGAGATACTTACAATGAGCAGTTCTTC. Its protein is CATSRDTYNEQFF.

The count of this clone is one. The V gene is TRBV12-3 or TRBV12-4, the J gene TRBJ1-1; D not certain. The CDR3 consists of 10 residues. Trimming cost V 8 bases and J 7 bases, with 8 bases left between them. CDR3 loop: CASGTIEAFF. In DNA form, the CDR3 reads TGTGCCAGCGGAACTATTGAAGCTTTCTTT.

The genes are TRBV5-4 and TRBJ1-2; D gene ambiguous. Germline V gene data show CDR1 as SGHNT and CDR2 as YYREEE (reference sequence). The CDR3 covers 13 residues. V was pared by 4 bases and J by 2 bases, with 9 bases between. DNA for the CDR3: TGTGCCAGCAGCGCTGCGGGGAACTATGGCTACACCTTC. This encodes CASSAAGNYGYTF.

This clone has a handful of counts. The V call is TRBV4-3, the J call TRBJ1-2; D possibly corresponds to TRBD1 (5 bases). Trimming cost V 0 bases and J 6 bases, with 8 bases left between them. This CDR3 comprises 13 residues. The V gene's germline CDR1 is LGHNA and CDR2 YSLEER. CDR3 nucleotides: TGCGCCAGCAGCCAAGATCTGGGGGATGGCTACACCTTC. This translates into CASSQDLGDGYTF.

The chain combines TRBV6-4 with TRBJ2-2; D might be TRBD2 (6 bases). V lost 4 bases to trimming and J lost 2 bases, with 8 bases between them. In germline, CDR1 is MRHNA, CDR2 SNTAGT. CDR3 length: 14 residues. CDR3 residues: CASSGDSNTGELFF. The CDR3 region has the DNA TGTGCCAGCAGTGGGGACTCAAACACCGGGGAGCTGTTTTTT.

The chain is built from TRBV5-4 and TRBJ2-3; TRBD1 matches 11 bases. CDR3 length equals 14 residues. Germline V CDR1 and CDR2: SGHNT, YYREEE (reference sequence). V dropped 5 bases and J dropped 4; count of bases not matched to a gene: 3. The CDR3 is CASRGGQGADTQYF. DNA of the CDR3: TGTGCCAGCAGGGGGGGACAGGGGGCAGATACGCAGTATTTT.

The chain's CDR3 is CASSNYFGPGQALYSNQPQHF. For the CDR3, the DNA is TGTGCCAGCAGCAATTACTTCGGCCCCGGACAGGCCCTCTATAGCAATCAGCCCCAGCATTTT. This rearrangement joins TRBV21-1 to TRBJ1-5; TRBD1 reflects the table's D call only, with no check against the DNA. TRBV21-1 is recorded as a pseudogene. This CDR3 is built from 21 residues.

The J gene is TRBJ2-6, the V gene TRBV7-8; a possible D gene is TRBD2 (5 bases). Per the germline V gene, CDR1 is SGHVS and CDR2 is FQNEAQ. The CDR3 contains 17 residues. V was clipped by 11 bases and J by 3 bases, with 23 bases between them. The chain's CDR3 is CAGWGLGGRSGANVLTF. The CDR3 DNA follows: TGTGCCGGCTGGGGTTTAGGCGGGCGTAGTGGGGCCAACGTCCTGACTTTC.

The rearrangement links TRBV28 to TRBJ1-1; TRBD1 is a possible D gene (5 bases). CDR1 and CDR2 from the germline V gene are MDHEN and SYDVKM. This CDR3 region has 15 residues. V lost 5 bases, J lost 1 base, and 14 bases lay in between. CDR3 sequence: CASSPTGRQNTEAFF. CDR3 sequence (DNA): TGTGCCAGCAGTCCCACGGGACGGCAGAACACTGAAGCTTTCTTT.

This chain connects TRBV11-3 to TRBJ1-1, with D maybe TRBD1 (5 bases). The germline gives CDR1 SGHNT, CDR2 YENEEA. V was pared by 5 bases and J by 2 bases, with 15 bases between. The CDR3 length is 15 residues. The DNA for the CDR3 is TGTGCCAGCAGCCCTCCTCAGGGAACCAACACTGAAGCTTTCTTT. It encodes CASSPPQGTNTEAFF.

This chain joins TRBV7-6 and TRBJ2-3; 7 bases map to TRBD2. The CDR3 length is 17 residues. Germline V lookup: CDR1 SGHVS, CDR2 FNYEAQ. With V trimmed by 3 bases and J by 0 bases, 9 bases remained unmatched. The CDR3 protein is CASSLGGSGLSTDTQYF. CDR3 in DNA: TGTGCCAGCAGCTTGGGAGGGTCAGGACTTAGCACAGATACGCAGTATTTT.

This clone was seen a single time. The genes are TRBV7-6 and TRBJ1-4; the match to TRBD1 covers 9 bases. Trimming took 5 bases from V and 0 from J; bases not matched to a gene: 4. From germline, CDR1 is SGHVS and CDR2 FNYEAQ. The CDR3 is 16 amino acids. The CDR3 nucleotides read TGTGCCAGCAGCGAGGGACAGGGCCCAACTAATGAAAAACTGTTTTTT. It yields the protein CASSEGQGPTNEKLFF.

The chain couples TRBV6-6 to TRBJ2-3, with a possible D match to TRBD2 (5 bases). The CDR3 covers 14 residues. CDR1 MNHNY and CDR2 SVGAGI come from the germline V gene (reference sequence). V gave up 4 bases and J gave up 4 bases, with 12 bases separating them. The CDR3 reads CASSFADSSDTQYF. For the CDR3, the DNA is TGTGCCAGCAGTTTCGCGGACTCCTCAGATACGCAGTATTTT.

This rearrangement joins TRBV13 to TRBJ2-5, with 9 nucleotides matching TRBD2. Germline-derived CDR1 and CDR2 are PRHDT and FYEKMQ (reference sequence). J gave up 5 bases and V 4 bases, and 14 bases lay outside the gene matches. The CDR3 totals 17 residues. The CDR3 sequence: CASSSLTRGGAGETQYF. CDR3 in DNA: TGTGCCAGCAGCTCTTTGACTCGCGGGGGGGCCGGGGAGACCCAGTACTTC. The full variable domain, with the rest looked up from reference TRBV13 and TRBJ2-5, is AAGVIQSPRHLIKEKRETATLKCYPIPRHDTVYWYQQGPGQDPQFLISFYEKMQSDKGSIPDRFSAQQFSDYHSELNMSSLELGDSALYFCASSSLTRGGAGETQYFGPGTRLLVL.

The chain combines TRBV7-7 with TRBJ2-4; tentative D call: TRBD1 (6 bases). Trimming stripped 5 bases from V and 8 bases from J, with 25 bases between. The CDR3 extends over 17 amino acids. Per germline, CDR1 SSHAT and CDR2 FNYEAQ (reference sequence). CDR3 sequence: CASSQRSTGNRLDIQYF. The CDR3 region has the DNA TGTGCCAGCAGCCAGAGATCTACAGGGAATAGGTTAGACATTCAGTACTTC.